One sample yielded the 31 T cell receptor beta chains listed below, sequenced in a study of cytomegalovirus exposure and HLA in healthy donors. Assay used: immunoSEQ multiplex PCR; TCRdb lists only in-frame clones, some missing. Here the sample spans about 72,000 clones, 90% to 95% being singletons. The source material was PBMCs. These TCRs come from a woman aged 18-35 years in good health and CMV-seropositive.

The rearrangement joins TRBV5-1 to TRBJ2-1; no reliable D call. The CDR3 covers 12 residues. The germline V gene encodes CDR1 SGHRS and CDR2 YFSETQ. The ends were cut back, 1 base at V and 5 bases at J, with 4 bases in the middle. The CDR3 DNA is TGCGCCAGCAGCTTGTTTAACAATGAGCAGTTCTTC. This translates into CASSLFNNEQFF.

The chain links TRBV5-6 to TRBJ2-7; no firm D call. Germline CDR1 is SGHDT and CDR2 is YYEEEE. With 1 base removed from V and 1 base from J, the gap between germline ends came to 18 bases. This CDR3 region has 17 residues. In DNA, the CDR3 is TGTGCCAGCAGCTTGTTTAGTAAGCGCAGCGCATCCTACGAGCAGTACTTC. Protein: CASSLFSKRSASYEQYF. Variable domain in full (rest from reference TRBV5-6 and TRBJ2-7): DAGVTQSPTHLIKTRGQQVTLRCSPKSGHDTVSWYQQALGQGPQFIFQYYEEEERQRGNFPDRFSGHQFPNYSSELNVNALLLGDSALYLCASSLFSKRSASYEQYFGPGTRLTVT.

CDR3 loop: CASRETTFEVTQYF. The CDR3 coding sequence is TGTGCCAGCAGGGAGACGACCTTCGAAGTAACGCAGTATTTT. The chain employs TRBV2 and TRBJ2-3; D is undetermined. The CDR3 has 14 amino acids. V dropped 6 bases and J dropped 9 bases, with 19 bases sitting between them. Germline CDR1 reads SNHLY; CDR2 reads FYNNEI. The entire variable domain, with the rest obtained from reference TRBV2 and TRBJ2-3, is as follows: EPEVTQTPSHQVTQMGQEVILRCVPISNHLYFYWYRQILGQKVEFLVSFYNNEISEKSEIFDDQFSVERPDGSNFTLKIRSTKLEDSAMYFCASRETTFEVTQYFGPGTRLTVL.

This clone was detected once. The CDR3 DNA sequence: TGTGCCAGCAGCTTAGATTGGCTAGCGGGAGGCCTCCAATACTTC. Its protein is CASSLDWLAGGLQYF. V is TRBV7-2 and J is TRBJ2-7, with 11 bases matching TRBD2. With V trimmed by 1 base and J by 13 bases, 12 bases remained unmatched. Germline V gives CDR1 SGHTA, CDR2 FQGNSA. The CDR3 runs 15 residues.

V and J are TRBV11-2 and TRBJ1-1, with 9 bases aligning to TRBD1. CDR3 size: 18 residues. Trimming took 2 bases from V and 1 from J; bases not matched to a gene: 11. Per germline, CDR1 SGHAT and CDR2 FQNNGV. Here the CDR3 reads CASSLRTYRGPGNTEAFF. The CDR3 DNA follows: TGTGCCAGCAGCTTAAGAACCTACAGGGGGCCGGGGAACACTGAAGCTTTCTTT.

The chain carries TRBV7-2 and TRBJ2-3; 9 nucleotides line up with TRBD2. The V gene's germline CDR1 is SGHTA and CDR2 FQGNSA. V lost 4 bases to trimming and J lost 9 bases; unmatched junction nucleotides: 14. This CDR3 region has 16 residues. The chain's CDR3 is CASSSQLGLALATQYF. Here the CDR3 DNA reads TGTGCCAGCAGCTCCCAGCTGGGACTAGCCCTGGCCACGCAGTATTTT.

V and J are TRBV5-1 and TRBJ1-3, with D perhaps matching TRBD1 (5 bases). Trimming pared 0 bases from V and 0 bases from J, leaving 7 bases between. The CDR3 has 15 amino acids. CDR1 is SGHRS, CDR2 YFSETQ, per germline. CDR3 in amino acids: CASSLAGDSGNTIYF. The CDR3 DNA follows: TGCGCCAGCAGCTTGGCGGGGGACTCTGGAAACACCATATATTTT.

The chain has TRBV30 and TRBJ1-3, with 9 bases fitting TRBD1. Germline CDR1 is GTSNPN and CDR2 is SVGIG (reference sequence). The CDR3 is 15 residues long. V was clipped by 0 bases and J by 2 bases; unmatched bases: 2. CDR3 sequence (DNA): TGTGCCTGGAGTGTAAACAGGGGGCCTGGAAACACCATATATTTT. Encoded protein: CAWSVNRGPGNTIYF.

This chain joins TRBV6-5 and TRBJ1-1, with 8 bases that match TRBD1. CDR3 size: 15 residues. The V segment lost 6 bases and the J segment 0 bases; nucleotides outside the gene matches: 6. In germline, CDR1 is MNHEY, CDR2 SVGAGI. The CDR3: CASRPDRAMNTEAFF. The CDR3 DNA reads TGTGCCAGCAGGCCGGACAGGGCCATGAACACTGAAGCTTTCTTT.

CDR3 sequence: CASSSSTGKAEAFF. The CDR3 region has the DNA TGTGCCAGCAGCTCTTCGACAGGGAAGGCTGAAGCTTTCTTT. The chain is built from TRBV5-6 and TRBJ1-1; 7 bases agree with TRBD1. The V gene end was trimmed by 3 bases and the J gene end by 6 bases; junction bases not matched to a gene: 8. This CDR3 spans 14 amino acids. In germline, CDR1 is SGHDT, CDR2 YYEEEE. The entire variable domain, with the rest obtained from reference TRBV5-6 and TRBJ1-1, is as follows: DAGVTQSPTHLIKTRGQQVTLRCSPKSGHDTVSWYQQALGQGPQFIFQYYEEEERQRGNFPDRFSGHQFPNYSSELNVNALLLGDSALYLCASSSSTGKAEAFFGQGTRLTVV.

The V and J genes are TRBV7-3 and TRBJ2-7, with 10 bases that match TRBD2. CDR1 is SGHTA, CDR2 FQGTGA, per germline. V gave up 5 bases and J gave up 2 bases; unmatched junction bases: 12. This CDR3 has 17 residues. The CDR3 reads CASSHERLAGVPYEQYF. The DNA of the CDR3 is TGTGCCAGCAGCCATGAAAGACTAGCGGGCGTTCCCTACGAGCAGTACTTC.

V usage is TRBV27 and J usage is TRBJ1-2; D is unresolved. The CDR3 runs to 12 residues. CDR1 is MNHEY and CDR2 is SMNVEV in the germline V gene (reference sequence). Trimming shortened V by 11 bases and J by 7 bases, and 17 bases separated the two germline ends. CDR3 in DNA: TGTGCCCTGGCCACAGCCTTCTTTGGCTACACCTTC. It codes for CALATAFFGYTF.

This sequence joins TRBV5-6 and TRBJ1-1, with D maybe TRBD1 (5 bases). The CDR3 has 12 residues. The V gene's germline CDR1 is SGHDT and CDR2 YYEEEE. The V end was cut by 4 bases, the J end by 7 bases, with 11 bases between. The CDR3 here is CASSRGGVEAFF. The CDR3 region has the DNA TGTGCCAGCAGCCGGGGCGGGGTTGAAGCTTTCTTT.

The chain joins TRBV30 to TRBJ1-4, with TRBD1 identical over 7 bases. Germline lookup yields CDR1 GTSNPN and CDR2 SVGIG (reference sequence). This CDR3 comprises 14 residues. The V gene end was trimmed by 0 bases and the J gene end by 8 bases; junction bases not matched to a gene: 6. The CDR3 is CAWSVGGDSEKLFF. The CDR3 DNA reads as TGTGCCTGGAGTGTTGGTGGGGACAGCGAAAAACTGTTTTTT.

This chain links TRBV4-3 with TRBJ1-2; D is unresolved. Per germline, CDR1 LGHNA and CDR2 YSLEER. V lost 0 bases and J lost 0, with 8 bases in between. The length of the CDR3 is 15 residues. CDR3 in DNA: TGCGCCAGCAGCCAAGATCTGCCGGCTAACTATGGCTACACCTTC. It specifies CASSQDLPANYGYTF.

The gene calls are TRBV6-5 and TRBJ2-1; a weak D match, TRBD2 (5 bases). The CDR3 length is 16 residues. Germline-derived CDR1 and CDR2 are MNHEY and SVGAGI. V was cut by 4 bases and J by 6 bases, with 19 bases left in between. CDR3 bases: TGTGCCAGCAGTTTAGAGGCCCCGTCAGGAGGCAATGAGCAGTTCTTC. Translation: CASSLEAPSGGNEQFF.

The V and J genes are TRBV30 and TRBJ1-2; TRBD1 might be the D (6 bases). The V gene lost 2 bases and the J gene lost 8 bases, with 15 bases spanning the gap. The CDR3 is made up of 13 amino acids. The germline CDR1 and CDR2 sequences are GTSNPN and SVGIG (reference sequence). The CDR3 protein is CAWSPRGREGYTF. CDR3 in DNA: TGTGCCTGGAGTCCCCGGGGGCGGGAGGGCTACACCTTC.

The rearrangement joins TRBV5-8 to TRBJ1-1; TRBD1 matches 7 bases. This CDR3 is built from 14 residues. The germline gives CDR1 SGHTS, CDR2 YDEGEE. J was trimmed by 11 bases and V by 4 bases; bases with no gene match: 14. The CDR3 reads CASSTRTGRESAFF. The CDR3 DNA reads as TGTGCCAGCAGCACCCGGACAGGCCGAGAATCTGCTTTCTTT.

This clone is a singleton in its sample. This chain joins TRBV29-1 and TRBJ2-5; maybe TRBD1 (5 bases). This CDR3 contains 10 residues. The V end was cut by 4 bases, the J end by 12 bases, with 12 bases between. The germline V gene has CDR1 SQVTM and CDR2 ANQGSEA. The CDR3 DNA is TGCAGCGTTGTAGGTGACAGCGAGTACTTC. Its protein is CSVVGDSEYF.

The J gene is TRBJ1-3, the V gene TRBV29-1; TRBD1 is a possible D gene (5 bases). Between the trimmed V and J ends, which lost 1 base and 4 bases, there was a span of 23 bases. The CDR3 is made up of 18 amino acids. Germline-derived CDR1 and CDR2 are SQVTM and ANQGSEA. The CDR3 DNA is TGCAGCGTTGAAGTCGCACAGGAGAATGGCATGATCGGAAACACCATATATTTT. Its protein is CSVEVAQENGMIGNTIYF.

The CDR3 DNA sequence: TGTGCCGGCCGGGACAGCCAAGAGACCCAGTACTTC. It specifies CAGRDSQETQYF. The chain carries TRBV2 and TRBJ2-5, with 7 bases matching TRBD1. This CDR3 is built from 12 residues. Germline CDR1 is SNHLY and CDR2 is FYNNEI. With 11 bases clipped from V and 1 base from J, the junction kept 4 bases outside the gene matches.

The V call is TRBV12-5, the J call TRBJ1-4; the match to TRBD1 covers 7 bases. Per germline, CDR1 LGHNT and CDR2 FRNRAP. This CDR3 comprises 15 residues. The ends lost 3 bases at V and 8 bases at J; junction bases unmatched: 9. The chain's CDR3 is CASGFQFDREEKLFF. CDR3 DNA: TGTGCTAGTGGTTTTCAATTTGACAGGGAAGAAAAACTGTTTTTT.

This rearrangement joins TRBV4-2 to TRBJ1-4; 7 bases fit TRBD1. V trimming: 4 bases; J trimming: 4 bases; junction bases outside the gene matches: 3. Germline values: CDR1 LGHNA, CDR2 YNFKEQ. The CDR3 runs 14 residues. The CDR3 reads CASSRRDSNEKLFF. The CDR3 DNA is TGTGCCAGCAGCCGCCGGGACAGTAATGAAAAACTGTTTTTT.

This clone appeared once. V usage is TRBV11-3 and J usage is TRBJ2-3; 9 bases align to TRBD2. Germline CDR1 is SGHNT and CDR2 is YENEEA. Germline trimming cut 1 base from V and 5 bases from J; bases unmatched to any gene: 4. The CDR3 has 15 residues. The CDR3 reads CASSLARGGGDTQYF. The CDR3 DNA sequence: TGTGCCAGCAGCTTAGCGCGGGGGGGCGGAGATACGCAGTATTTT.

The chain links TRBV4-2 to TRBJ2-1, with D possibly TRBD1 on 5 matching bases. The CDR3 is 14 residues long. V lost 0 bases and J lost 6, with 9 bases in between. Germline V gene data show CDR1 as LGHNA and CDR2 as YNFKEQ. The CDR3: CASSQDRQGNEQFF. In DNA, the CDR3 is TGTGCCAGCAGCCAAGATAGGCAGGGCAATGAGCAGTTCTTC.

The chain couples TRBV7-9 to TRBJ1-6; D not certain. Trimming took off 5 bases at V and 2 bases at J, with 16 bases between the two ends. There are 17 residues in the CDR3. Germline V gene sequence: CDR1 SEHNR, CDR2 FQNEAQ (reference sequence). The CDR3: CASSPAHPDPYNSPLHF. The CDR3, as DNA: TGTGCCAGCAGCCCAGCGCACCCCGACCCCTATAATTCACCCCTCCACTTT.

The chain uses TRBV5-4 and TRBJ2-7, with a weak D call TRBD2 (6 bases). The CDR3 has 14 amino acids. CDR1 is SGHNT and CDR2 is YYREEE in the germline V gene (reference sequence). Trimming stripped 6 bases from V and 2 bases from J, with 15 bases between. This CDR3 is CASTSEGFPYEQYF. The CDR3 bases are TGTGCCAGCACCTCGGAGGGTTTTCCCTACGAGCAGTACTTC.

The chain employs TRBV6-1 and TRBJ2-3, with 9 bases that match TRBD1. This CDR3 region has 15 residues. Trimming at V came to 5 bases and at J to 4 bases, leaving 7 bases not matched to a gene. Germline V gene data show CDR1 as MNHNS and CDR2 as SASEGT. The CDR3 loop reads CASSNRDRVSDTQYF. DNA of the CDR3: TGTGCCAGCAGTAACCGGGACAGGGTTTCAGATACGCAGTATTTT.

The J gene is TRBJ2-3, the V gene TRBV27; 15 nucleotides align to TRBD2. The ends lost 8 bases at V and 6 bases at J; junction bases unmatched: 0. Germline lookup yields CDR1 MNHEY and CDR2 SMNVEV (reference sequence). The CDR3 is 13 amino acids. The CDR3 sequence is CASGLAGGDTQYF. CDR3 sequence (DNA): TGTGCCAGCGGACTAGCGGGGGGGGATACGCAGTATTTT.

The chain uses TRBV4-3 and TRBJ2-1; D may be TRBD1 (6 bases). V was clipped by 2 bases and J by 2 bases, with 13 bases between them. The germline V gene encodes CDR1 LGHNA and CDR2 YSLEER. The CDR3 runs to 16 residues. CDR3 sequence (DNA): TGCGCCAGCAGCCAAAACCGGGACACAGCCTACAATGAGCAGTTCTTC. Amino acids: CASSQNRDTAYNEQFF.

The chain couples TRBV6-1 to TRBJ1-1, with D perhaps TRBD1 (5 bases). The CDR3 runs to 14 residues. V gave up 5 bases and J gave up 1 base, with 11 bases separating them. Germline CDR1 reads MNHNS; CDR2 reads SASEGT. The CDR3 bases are TGTGCCAGCAGTTTTTGGGGGGAGAACACTGAAGCTTTCTTT. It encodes CASSFWGENTEAFF.